This T cell receptor beta chain was identified in a study of cytomegalovirus exposure and HLA in healthy donors. Both 60 Vbeta primers and 13 Jbeta primers went into the PCR. The repertoire was sequenced with immunoSEQ multiplex PCR; TCRdb's copy has only in-frame clones and lacks some. This table has 90,000 to 130,000 clones, approximately 83% appearing once. Regarding the study as a whole: 150 or so TCR beta chains were listed as cytomegalovirus-associated. Most TCR beta V segments were productive about 90% or about 30% of the time in an earlier analysis.

The CDR3 loop spans 14 amino acids. Germline V gene data show CDR1 as MNHEY and CDR2 as SMNVEV (reference sequence). V was shortened by 6 bases and J by 5 bases, with 16 bases between the two germline ends. This clone was seen a few times. The target antigen is unknown. Source material: PBMCs. This clonotype was obtained from a man aged 40-49 years in good health and CMV-seronegative. The chain recombines TRBV27 with TRBJ1-1; D not resolved. The CDR3 sequence: CASSTRELGTEAFF. The CDR3 DNA follows: TGTGCCAGCAGCACCCGGGAATTGGGAACTGAAGCTTTCTTT.